A selection of T cell receptor beta chains follows, all from one sample in a study of radiotherapy plus CTLA-4 blockade in lung cancer. Clones were sequenced by immunoSEQ multiplex PCR, and TCRdb holds only the in-frame ones, with some missing. The top ten clones hold roughly 2.4% of a sample with approximately 52,000 clones, approximately 80% of them seen once. The sample in question was peripheral blood, obtained from a patient treated with radiotherapy plus ipilimumab. The receptors here all came from a human donor with non-small cell lung cancer whose response to radiotherapy plus ipilimumab could not be evaluated. CDR3s include the opening cysteine and the closing phenylalanine or tryptophan.

cdr3_aa | j_call | v_call
CASEGQDYEQYF | TRBJ2-7 | TRBV7-8
CASSYWTENTEAFF | TRBJ1-1 | TRBV7-6
CASSIGQSEETQYF | TRBJ2-5 | TRBV5-1
CASSPQDTQYF | TRBJ2-3 | TRBV25-1
CASSTGGRQYF | TRBJ2-7 | TRBV27
CASSQTGGAYNEQFF | TRBJ2-1 | TRBV4-3
CASSLAGRGASSSYEQYF | TRBJ2-7 | TRBV7-2
CASSQADSNEKLFF | TRBJ1-4 | TRBV4-1
CASVPPGGDNQPQHF | TRBJ1-5 | TRBV28
CASTSLQGTYNEQFF | TRBJ2-1 | TRBV7-2
CASHRRGGLFQPQHF | TRBJ1-5 | TRBV28
CASQSTGQVYGYTF | TRBJ1-2 | TRBV6-1
CASNPISGGSYEQYF | TRBJ2-7 | TRBV2
CASSGTGDFNEKLFF | TRBJ1-4 | TRBV19
CASSLGQGASTYEQYF | . | TRBV5-4
CATSSTLAEPSYEQYF | TRBJ2-7 | TRBV15
CASSPGGTEAFF | TRBJ1-1 | TRBV4-3
CASTPFPQDYGYTF | TRBJ1-2 | TRBV6-5
CASSLGQGSTDTQYF | TRBJ2-3 | TRBV6-6
CASSGGGKLFF | TRBJ1-4 | TRBV2
CASSQDFTSGTDTQYF | TRBJ2-3 | TRBV4-2
CASSRDRPSRDTQYF | TRBJ2-3 | TRBV5-1
CATSRTGVTEAFF | TRBJ1-1 | TRBV15
CASSQGPGVQETQYF | TRBJ2-5 | TRBV4-2
CASSFSSGGGRETQYF | TRBJ2-5 | TRBV7-2
CASSPRGQGISDTQYF | TRBJ2-3 | TRBV18
CASSVAQGVDTQYF | TRBJ2-3 | TRBV2
CASSVVSTYYEQYF | TRBJ2-7 | TRBV9
CASSVGDRGLGTQYF | TRBJ2-5 | TRBV9
CASSVTGYLNTEAFF | TRBJ1-1 | TRBV5-1
CAITPGQGAYEQYF | TRBJ2-7 | TRBV10-3
CASSEGWRGGNIQYF | TRBJ2-4 | TRBV2
CANPGCRSNQPQHF | TRBJ1-5 | TRBV7-4
CASSFGSGQGVSPLHF | TRBJ1-6 | TRBV5-1
CASSPVTSGRGEQFF | TRBJ2-1 | TRBV18
CSVEETTGVYGYTF | TRBJ1-2 | TRBV29-1
CAWSVGTGALFSTDTQYF | TRBJ2-3 | TRBV30
CASSLGASGIPDTQYF | TRBJ2-3 | TRBV5-1
CASSLVPSYNEQFF | TRBJ2-1 | TRBV11-2
CASSHEGNTIYF | TRBJ1-3 | TRBV7-9
CASSFSVGEQYF | TRBJ2-7 | TRBV5-1
CASSTPTAHEQYF | TRBJ2-7 | TRBV27
CASSENEGTVNGYTF | TRBJ1-2 | TRBV2
CASSLAGARSTEAFF | TRBJ1-1 | TRBV5-4
CATGRDGYNEQFF | TRBJ2-1 | TRBV5-4
CACRQGVNTGELFF | TRBJ2-2 | TRBV6-6
CASSLFVSAGGIYNEQFF | TRBJ2-1 | TRBV27
CASSVRGDGNTIYF | TRBJ1-3 | TRBV7-9
CASSLGLPPAYEQYF | TRBJ2-7 | TRBV7-3
CASSPARETEAFF | TRBJ1-1 | TRBV2
CATRDSVNIQYF | TRBJ2-4 | TRBV6-5
CASSDVAGASNEQFF | TRBJ2-1 | TRBV6-4
CASSSQGWAEAFF | TRBJ1-1 | TRBV7-2
CASSRLAGGQGEQYF | TRBJ2-7 | TRBV6-5
CASSPDRVGTEAFF | TRBJ1-1 | TRBV18
CASSYSSGGHTDTQYF | TRBJ2-3 | TRBV27
CASSLNTAGKEAFF | TRBJ1-1 | TRBV7-2
CASSPRQGELLDEQFF | TRBJ2-1 | TRBV9
CASSNYGGFGANVLTF | TRBJ2-6 | TRBV7-2